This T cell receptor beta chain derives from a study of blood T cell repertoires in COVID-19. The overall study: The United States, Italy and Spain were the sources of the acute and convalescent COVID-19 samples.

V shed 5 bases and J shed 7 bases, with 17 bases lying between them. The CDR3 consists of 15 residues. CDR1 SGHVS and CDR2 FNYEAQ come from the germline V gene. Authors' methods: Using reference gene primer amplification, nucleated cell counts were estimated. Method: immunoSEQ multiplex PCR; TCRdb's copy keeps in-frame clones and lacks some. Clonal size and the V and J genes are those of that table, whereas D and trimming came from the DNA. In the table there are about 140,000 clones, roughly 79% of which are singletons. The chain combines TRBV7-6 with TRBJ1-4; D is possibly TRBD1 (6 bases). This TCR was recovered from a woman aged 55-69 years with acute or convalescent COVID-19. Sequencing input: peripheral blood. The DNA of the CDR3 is TGTGCCAGCAGCCCAGGTGGGGGACACCTTGAAAAACTGTTTTTT. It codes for CASSPGGGHLEKLFF.